The 22 T cell receptor beta chains presented below share a single source sample, sequenced in a study of blood T cell repertoires in COVID-19. Data came from immunoSEQ multiplex PCR; TCRdb stores just in-frame clones and leaves some out. Altogether about 190,000 clones are present, roughly 83% being singletons, with the ten largest covering roughly 3.2%. What was sequenced was PBMCs or T cells enriched from blood (not recorded which). The receptors shown here come from a woman aged 25-40 years who had recovered from COVID-19.

This clone occurred a few times. As DNA, the CDR3 is TGTGCCAGCAGCTTACATCGGGATCAGCCCCAGCATTTT. Translation gives CASSLHRDQPQHF. The chain is built from TRBV7-9 and TRBJ1-5; D is uncertain. Trimming took 2 bases from V and 5 from J, leaving 7 bases between them. In germline, CDR1 is SEHNR, CDR2 FQNEAQ (reference sequence). This CDR3 has 13 amino acids.

The chain carries TRBV19 and TRBJ2-3; weak D call: TRBD2 (5 bases). This CDR3 spans 13 amino acids. Between the trimmed V and J ends, which lost 0 bases and 8 bases, there was a span of 9 bases. Germline V CDR1 and CDR2: LNHDA, SQIVND (reference sequence). CDR3 loop: CASSIEPEGTQYF. For the CDR3, the DNA is TGTGCCAGTAGTATAGAGCCAGAGGGTACGCAGTATTTT.

The rearrangement joins TRBV27 to TRBJ2-7; TRBD1 matches 7 bases. The CDR3 runs 14 residues. Germline V gene data show CDR1 as MNHEY and CDR2 as SMNVEV (reference sequence). The V gene end was trimmed by 0 bases and the J gene end by 6 bases; junction bases not matched to a gene: 5. The CDR3 region has the DNA TGTGCCAGCAGTTTATCGATACAGGGGCGCGAGCAGTACTTC. This codes for CASSLSIQGREQYF.

The chain employs TRBV6-1 and TRBJ1-5; D is uncertain. Trimming took off 3 bases at V and 0 bases at J, with 6 bases between the two ends. Germline CDR1 is MNHNS and CDR2 is SASEGT. The CDR3 spans 14 residues. This CDR3 is CASSDLNSNQPQHF. The DNA of the CDR3 is TGTGCCAGCAGTGACCTTAATAGCAATCAGCCCCAGCATTTT.

This chain joins TRBV28 and TRBJ1-1, with D possibly matching TRBD1 (6 bases). The V and J ends lost 10 bases and 3 bases respectively, with 15 bases between them. The CDR3 consists of 13 residues. Germline-derived CDR1 and CDR2 are MDHEN and SYDVKM. The CDR3 here is CATGGGGHTEAFF. The CDR3 DNA follows: TGTGCCACCGGGGGAGGGGGGCACACTGAAGCTTTCTTT.

The genes are TRBV24-1 and TRBJ2-5; 10 bases agree with TRBD1. This CDR3 has 16 residues. V lost 1 base to trimming and J lost 2 bases; unmatched junction nucleotides: 3. Germline CDR1 is KGHDR and CDR2 is SFDVKD. The CDR3 DNA reads TGTGCCACCAGTGATTTTTCGGGACAGGGGCAAGAGACCCAGTACTTC. As protein: CATSDFSGQGQETQYF.

The count of this clone is one. The rearrangement links TRBV5-1 to TRBJ1-2, with no clear D. The germline CDR1 and CDR2 sequences are SGHRS and YFSETQ. V was cut by 1 base and J by 7 bases, with 11 bases left in between. CDR3 size: 13 residues. The CDR3 region is CASSLLGVSGYTF. For the CDR3, the DNA is TGCGCCAGCAGCTTGTTGGGAGTTAGTGGCTACACCTTC.

This sequence joins TRBV7-2 and TRBJ2-7, with a possible D match to TRBD2 (5 bases). Germline V gene lookup returns CDR1 SGHTA and CDR2 FQGNSA. The CDR3 contains 13 residues. V lost 3 bases, J lost 7 bases, and 13 bases lay in between. The CDR3 nucleotides read TGTGCCAGCAGCTTCAACCGGGATTTGGAGCAGTACTTC. Translation gives CASSFNRDLEQYF.

The rearrangement links TRBV7-8 to TRBJ1-2; TRBD1 might be the D (5 bases). Germline assignment: CDR1 SGHVS and CDR2 FQNEAQ. The CDR3 totals 15 residues. Trimming cost V 5 bases and J 5 bases, with 18 bases left between them. For the CDR3, the DNA is TGTGCCAGCAGCCCGGGGGTGGCAGTGAATTATGGCTACACCTTC. Its protein is CASSPGVAVNYGYTF.

This clone has a single count. The gene calls are TRBV24-1 and TRBJ2-2; D is possibly TRBD2 (5 bases). Germline V CDR1 and CDR2: KGHDR, SFDVKD. This CDR3 has 16 amino acids. Trimming shortened V by 7 bases and J by 4 bases, and 18 bases separated the two germline ends. The CDR3 is CATSDGPQGGTGELFF. CDR3 DNA: TGTGCCACCAGCGACGGACCTCAAGGAGGCACCGGGGAGCTGTTTTTT.

The rearrangement uses TRBV30 and TRBJ1-4; 7 nucleotides line up with TRBD1. Looked up from germline, CDR1 is GTSNPN and CDR2 is SVGIG (reference sequence). The CDR3 sequence is 13 residues long. The trim removed 7 bases at V and 8 bases at J, leaving 10 bases unmatched. The DNA of the CDR3 is TGTGCCTTACCCCAGGGGGGTGGCGAAAAACTGTTTTTT. Protein sequence: CALPQGGGEKLFF. Looking up the rest from reference TRBV30 and TRBJ1-4 gives the full variable domain: SQTIHQWPATLVQPVGSPLSLECTVEGTSNPNLYWYRQAAGRGLQLLFYSVGIGQISSEVPQNLSASRPQDRQFILSSKKLLLSDSGFYLCALPQGGGEKLFFGSGTQLSVL.

The chain carries TRBV6-2 or TRBV6-3 and TRBJ2-7; TRBD1 aligns across 10 bases. Per germline, CDR1 MNHEY and CDR2 SVGEGT. V shed 3 bases, J shed 2 bases, and the junction held 4 bases outside the gene matches. The CDR3 runs 15 residues. The CDR3 region is CASSYTGTGAYEQYF. The DNA of the CDR3 is TGTGCCAGCAGTTATACCGGGACAGGGGCCTACGAGCAGTACTTC.

Here the CDR3 reads CASSLGTDSNQPQHF. The CDR3 DNA reads TGTGCCAGCTCACTCGGGACAGATAGCAATCAGCCCCAGCATTTT. The chain is built from TRBV18 and TRBJ1-5; the match to TRBD1 covers 7 bases. This CDR3 has 15 amino acids. V dropped 4 bases and J dropped 0; count of bases not matched to a gene: 3. Germline values: CDR1 KGHSH, CDR2 LQKENI.

The sample holds one count of this clone. CDR3 bases: TGCAGCGTTCTGAGGCAGGGAAGAGGAAAACTGTTTTTT. This translates into CSVLRQGRGKLFF. The V and J genes are TRBV29-1 and TRBJ1-4, with TRBD1 as a possible D gene (5 bases). The ends were cut back, 5 bases at V and 10 bases at J, with 17 bases in the middle. The CDR3 totals 13 residues. The germline gives CDR1 SQVTM, CDR2 ANQGSEA. The variable domain in full, completed from reference TRBV29-1 and TRBJ1-4, reads SAVISQKPSRDICQRGTSLTIQCQVDSQVTMMFWYRQQPGQSLTLIATANQGSEATYESGFVIDKFPISRPNLTFSTLTVSNMSPEDSSIYLCSVLRQGRGKLFFGSGTQLSVL.

This clone occurred a few times. CDR3 nucleotide sequence: TGTGCCAGCAGCCAAGGGGGCCCGGGGGGGCTGAACTCTGGGGCCAACGTCCTGACTTTC. This codes for CASSQGGPGGLNSGANVLTF. The J gene is TRBJ2-6, the V gene TRBV14; 8 nucleotides agree with TRBD2. Germline lookup yields CDR1 SGHDN and CDR2 FVKESK. Trimming cost V 1 base and J 0 bases; bases outside gene matches: 11. CDR3 size: 20 residues.

The genes are TRBV7-9 and TRBJ1-4; a weak D match, TRBD1 (6 bases). Germline V gene data show CDR1 as SEHNR and CDR2 as FQNEAQ (reference sequence). The CDR3 is 14 amino acids. V lost 5 bases and J lost 5, with 12 bases in between. CDR3 in amino acids: CASSKQGPNEKLFF. For the CDR3, the DNA is TGTGCCAGCAGCAAACAGGGCCCGAATGAAAAACTGTTTTTT.

V is TRBV7-2 and J is TRBJ2-1; maybe TRBD1 (5 bases). Trimming shortened V by 3 bases and J by 5 bases, and 14 bases separated the two germline ends. The V gene's germline CDR1 is SGHTA and CDR2 FQGNSA. This CDR3 contains 15 residues. The CDR3 loop is CASSFSWARDNEQFF. DNA for the CDR3: TGTGCCAGCAGCTTCAGTTGGGCCAGGGACAATGAGCAGTTCTTC.

The V call is TRBV7-3, the J call TRBJ2-1; 10 bases map to TRBD2. The ends lost 2 bases at V and 6 bases at J; junction bases unmatched: 19. The germline gives CDR1 SGHTA, CDR2 FQGTGA. The CDR3 consists of 20 residues. The CDR3 spells CASSLLQGTLAGERGNEQFF. In nucleotides, the CDR3 is TGTGCCAGCAGCTTACTGCAGGGGACCCTAGCGGGAGAAAGGGGCAATGAGCAGTTCTTC.

In this sample, this clone turned up a few times. The DNA of the CDR3 is TGTGCCAGCAGCCCCACCAAGAGTGGGGGCCTCTATGGCTACACCTTC. Its translation is CASSPTKSGGLYGYTF. J is TRBJ1-2 and V is TRBV3-1 (or the pseudogene TRBV3-2); a weak D match, TRBD1 (6 bases). Trimming left V 4 bases short and J 4 bases short, with 19 bases between. Germline CDR1 LGHDT, CDR2 YNNKEL (reference sequence). CDR3 size: 16 residues.

The CDR3 spells CAWKEGAVYEQYF. The CDR3 nucleotides are TGTGCCTGGAAGGAGGGGGCGGTGTACGAGCAGTACTTC. The chain joins TRBV30 to TRBJ2-7, with D maybe TRBD1 (7 bases). Trimming removed 4 bases from V and 4 bases from J, with 14 bases in between. The CDR3 length is 13 residues. The V gene's germline CDR1 is GTSNPN and CDR2 SVGIG (reference sequence).

V gene TRBV2 combines with J gene TRBJ2-2, with TRBD1 matching 10 bases. The CDR3 is 15 amino acids. V shed 6 bases and J 1 base; nucleotides not matched to a gene: 2. CDR1 and CDR2 from the germline V gene are SNHLY and FYNNEI. CDR3 DNA: TGTGCCAGCAGAGGGGACAGGGGGAACACCGGGGAGCTGTTTTTT. Its protein product is CASRGDRGNTGELFF.

This sequence joins TRBV7-2 and TRBJ1-6, with D hard to call. Germline V gives CDR1 SGHTA, CDR2 FQGNSA. The CDR3 runs 14 residues. Trimming stripped 6 bases from V and 5 bases from J, with 11 bases between. The CDR3 coding sequence is TGTGCCAGCAGACGAAGCGGTGATAATTCACCCCTCCACTTT. Residues: CASRRSGDNSPLHF.